The clone carrying this T cell receptor (beta chain) was detected only a few times. Assay: immunoSEQ multiplex PCR; the TCRdb copy retains only in-frame clones and omits some. The top ten hold about 2.1% of the sample, which has approximately 76,000 clones, around nine tenths seen once. The CDR3 is 15 amino acids. The V segment lost 5 bases and the J segment 4 bases; nucleotides outside the gene matches: 8. The V gene's germline CDR1 is SEHNR and CDR2 FQNEAQ (reference sequence). This entry comes from a study of blood T cell repertoires in COVID-19. The rearrangement joins TRBV7-9 to TRBJ2-7; 10 bases line up with TRBD1. The source material was peripheral blood. This receptor was identified in a woman aged 55-70 years with acute or convalescent COVID-19. For the CDR3, the DNA is TGTGCCAGCAGCCAAGTCCGGGACAGGGGTTACGAGCAGTACTTC. Protein: CASSQVRDRGYEQYF.